The rows below give T cell receptor beta chains drawn from one sample of a study of blood T cells in healthy people across ages. TCRdb used MiXCR to reprocess the 5' RACE reads, holding one entry per CDR3 protein. The sample lists approximately 800,000 distinct CDR3 sequences, 20% to 30% seen once, with approximately 2.9% in the top ten. These data were likewise used in another study, on T cells of mothers and their children.

The sample consisted of blood. These receptors all stem from a boy between 10 and 17 years old in good health. CDR3s include the opening cysteine and the closing phenylalanine or tryptophan. A D gene is named only where the DNA matches it firmly. Only some rows state a clone size, as once, few, many or a class for expanded clones.

d_gene: NA
abundance: NA
j_gene: TRBJ1-4
v_gene: TRBV29-1
CDR3aa: CSVAIPGTTNEKLFF
CDR3nt: TGCAGCGTTGCGATCCCAGGGACAACTAATGAAAAACTGTTTTTT

d_gene: TRBD1
abundance: NA
j_gene: TRBJ2-7
v_gene: TRBV5-1
CDR3aa: CASSFYTGGTSEQYF
CDR3nt: TGCGCCAGCAGCTTTTACACAGGGGGAACGAGCGAGCAGTACTTC

d_gene: NA
abundance: few
j_gene: TRBJ2-2
v_gene: TRBV9
CDR3aa: CASSPPGGRTGELFF
CDR3nt: TGTGCCAGCAGTCCACCAGGGGGGCGCACCGGGGAGCTGTTTTTT

d_gene: TRBD1
abundance: few
j_gene: TRBJ1-2
v_gene: TRBV29-1
CDR3aa: CSVETGGAGYGYTF
CDR3nt: TGCAGCGTTGAGACAGGGGGCGCGGGCTATGGCTACACCTTC

d_gene: NA
abundance: NA
j_gene: TRBJ1-2
v_gene: TRBV20-1
CDR3aa: CSARSGGPLIGDYGYTF
CDR3nt: TGCAGTGCTAGGTCCGGTGGGCCTCTCATCGGGGACTATGGCTACACCTTC

d_gene: TRBD2
abundance: few
j_gene: TRBJ2-7
v_gene: TRBV7-9
CDR3aa: CASSRPPGLTTYEQYF
CDR3nt: TGTGCCAGCAGCCGACCTCCGGGACTAACAACCTACGAGCAGTACTTC

d_gene: NA
abundance: NA
j_gene: TRBJ2-7
v_gene: TRBV28
CDR3aa: CASSLDRDFSYEQYF
CDR3nt: TGTGCCAGCAGTTTAGACAGGGACTTTTCCTACGAGCAGTACTTC

d_gene: TRBD1
abundance: NA
j_gene: TRBJ1-6
v_gene: TRBV18
CDR3aa: CASSPVEGANNNSPLHF
CDR3nt: TGTGCCAGCTCACCAGTGGAGGGGGCGAACAATAATTCACCCCTCCACTTT

d_gene: NA
abundance: few
j_gene: TRBJ1-2
v_gene: TRBV7-2
CDR3aa: CASSLVEGNGYTF
CDR3nt: TGTGCCAGCAGCTTAGTTGAAGGGAATGGCTACACCTTC

d_gene: NA
abundance: NA
j_gene: TRBJ2-1
v_gene: TRBV24-1
CDR3aa: CAASDLRYNEQFF
CDR3nt: TGTGCCGCCAGTGATTTGCGGTACAATGAGCAGTTCTTC

d_gene: NA
abundance: NA
j_gene: TRBJ2-6
v_gene: TRBV6-5
CDR3aa: CASSWDVSGANVLTF
CDR3nt: TGTGCCAGCAGTTGGGACGTTTCTGGGGCCAACGTCCTGACTTTC

d_gene: NA
abundance: few
j_gene: TRBJ1-2
v_gene: TRBV7-2
CDR3aa: CASSLGDAGGYGYTF
CDR3nt: TGTGCCAGCAGCTTAGGAGATGCAGGCGGCTATGGCTACACCTTC

d_gene: NA
abundance: few
j_gene: TRBJ2-6
v_gene: TRBV7-9
CDR3aa: CASSMQGVGANVLTF
CDR3nt: TGTGCCAGCAGCATGCAGGGCGTTGGGGCCAACGTCCTGACTTTC

d_gene: NA
abundance: NA
j_gene: TRBJ2-3
v_gene: TRBV12-3/TRBV12-4
CDR3aa: CASRTRGSDRTDTQYF
CDR3nt: TGTGCCAGCAGGACACGGGGTTCGGATAGAACAGATACGCAATATTTT

d_gene: NA
abundance: NA
j_gene: TRBJ2-5
v_gene: TRBV27
CDR3aa: CASSRGLGMNQGETQYF
CDR3nt: TGTGCCAGCAGTAGGGGTCTGGGGATGAATCAGGGAGAGACCCAGTACTTC

d_gene: NA
abundance: NA
j_gene: TRBJ2-2
v_gene: TRBV14
CDR3aa: CASSQTFTLVRGELFF
CDR3nt: TGTGCCAGCAGCCAAACATTCACACTCGTACGTGGGGAGCTGTTTTTT

d_gene: TRBD1
abundance: NA
j_gene: TRBJ1-4
v_gene: TRBV3-1
CDR3aa: CAPPRAQGAGTNEKLFF
CDR3nt: TGTGCGCCCCCAAGAGCGCAGGGGGCAGGTACTAATGAAAAACTGTTTTTT

d_gene: NA
abundance: NA
j_gene: TRBJ2-5
v_gene: TRBV28
CDR3aa: CASSLSGEIETQYF
CDR3nt: TGTGCCAGCAGTTTATCAGGGGAAATAGAGACCCAGTACTTC